Each of the 17 T cell receptor beta chains below was sequenced from the same sample in a study of shared clonotypes between healthy human individuals (dated by TCRdb to between 2020 and 2021). The library was generated by the immunoSEQ multiplex PCR assay. Here the immuneACCESS table is served through TCRdb, limited to in-frame sequences with V and J called. Missing clones are a known gap in these copies; in checked studies unresolved V genes cover under half, and the rest lacks a known reason. The sample records about 2.3 million clones, 90% to 95% of which are singletons. 0.39% of the sample lies in the top ten. Sequenced material: naive CD4+ T cells from PBMCs. This specimen's cell subset or site label, interpreted: CD45RA+ positively selected. The receptors were gathered from a man aged 18 to 30 in good health. Some clones in this sample may be carry-over from other donors' samples.

The chain couples TRBV27 to TRBJ2-2; TRBD2 matches 15 bases. Germline V gives CDR1 MNHEY, CDR2 SMNVEV (reference sequence). V lost 5 bases, J lost 7 bases, and 8 bases stayed unmatched. This CDR3 has 17 residues. The CDR3 region has the DNA TGTGCCAGCAGTCCCTGGACTAGCGGGAGGGCCCACGGGGAGCTGTTTTTT. Translated, it gives CASSPWTSGRAHGELFF.

The chain is built from TRBV28 and TRBJ2-7; D perhaps matches TRBD1 (5 bases). Trimming removed 3 bases at V and 6 bases at J, with 30 bases between. Germline-derived CDR1 and CDR2 are MDHEN and SYDVKM. The CDR3 has 19 residues. CDR3: CASSLYIGARDGRRREQYF. The CDR3 DNA reads TGTGCCAGCAGTTTGTACATAGGGGCCAGGGATGGACGGAGACGCGAGCAGTACTTC.

Here the CDR3 reads CASAVETAGLTDTQYF. For the CDR3, the DNA is TGTGCCAGCGCCGTAGAAACAGCGGGGTTAACAGATACGCAGTATTTT. The rearrangement links TRBV9 to TRBJ2-3; TRBD2 matches at 7 bases. CDR3 length equals 16 residues. Germline loops: CDR1 SGDLS, CDR2 YYNGEE. Trimming cost V 7 bases and J 3 bases; bases outside gene matches: 14.

DNA of the CDR3: TGTGCCAGCAGGATACGCCCCGATACGAACACCGGGGAGCTGTTTTTT. Translated: CASRIRPDTNTGELFF. J is TRBJ2-2 and V is TRBV11-2, with D unresolved. CDR3 length equals 16 residues. Germline lookup yields CDR1 SGHAT and CDR2 FQNNGV. V gave up 6 bases and J gave up 0 bases, with 14 bases separating them.

CDR3 DNA sequence: TGTGCCAGCAGTGAATTACAGGGTGGGAACACCATATATTTT. Protein product: CASSELQGGNTIYF. The chain uses TRBV28 and TRBJ1-3; tentative D call: TRBD1 (6 bases). The CDR3 runs to 14 residues. Between the trimmed V and J ends, which lost 5 bases and 7 bases, there was a span of 15 bases. CDR1 MDHEN and CDR2 SYDVKM come from the germline V gene.

V is TRBV27 and J is TRBJ1-1; D gene uncertain. The CDR3 extends over 13 amino acids. Between the trimmed V and J ends, which lost 1 base and 4 bases, there was a span of 7 bases. In germline, CDR1 is MNHEY, CDR2 SMNVEV (reference sequence). The CDR3 is CASSLFGSTEAFF. DNA for the CDR3: TGTGCCAGCAGTTTATTCGGGTCCACTGAAGCTTTCTTT.

J is TRBJ2-1 and V is TRBV5-1, with a tentative D call TRBD2 (5 bases). Germline assignment: CDR1 SGHRS and CDR2 YFSETQ. V was shortened by 0 bases and J by 4 bases, with 14 bases between the two germline ends. The CDR3 runs to 16 residues. CDR3 nucleotides: TGCGCCAGCAGCTTGGGGGCTAGAGGGTTTTACAATGAGCAGTTCTTC. Amino acids: CASSLGARGFYNEQFF. The whole variable domain, filled in from reference TRBV5-1 and TRBJ2-1, reads KAGVTQTPRYLIKTRGQQVTLSCSPISGHRSVSWYQQTPGQGLQFLFEYFSETQRNKGNFPGRFSGRQFSNSRSEMNVSTLELGDSALYLCASSLGARGFYNEQFFGPGTRLTVL.

The rearrangement joins TRBV6-1 to TRBJ2-7; TRBD2 matches 8 bases. V was pared by 6 bases and J by 5 bases, with 12 bases of the junction left unmatched. In germline, CDR1 is MNHNS, CDR2 SASEGT. The CDR3 is made up of 15 amino acids. The CDR3 coding sequence is TGTGCCAGCAGGCAACTGGGACTAGAAAAGGACGAGCAGTACTTC. Protein sequence: CASRQLGLEKDEQYF.

This clone was observed once. This sequence joins TRBV4-2 and TRBJ2-2; D is uncertain. Trimming removed 5 bases from V and 2 bases from J, with 12 bases in between. This CDR3 is 15 amino acids long. Germline CDR1 is LGHNA and CDR2 is YNFKEQ. The CDR3 coding sequence is TGTGCCAGCAGCGCGGACCTACTTAACACCGGGGAGCTGTTTTTT. It translates to CASSADLLNTGELFF.

To note about this clone: An end of the junction does not agree with germline; a read error may underlie this. The V gene is TRBV5-1, the J gene TRBJ2-1; the match to TRBD1 covers 8 bases. Germline CDR1 SGHRS, CDR2 YFSETQ. This CDR3 contains 16 residues. CDR3 loop: CASSLDWDRRYNEQFF. CDR3 bases: TGCGCCAGCAGTTTGGACTGGGACAGGCGGTACAATGAGCAGTTCTTC. Complete variable domain (other parts from reference TRBV5-1 and TRBJ2-1): KAGVTQTPRYLIKTRGQQVTLSCSPISGHRSVSWYQQTPGQGLQFLFEYFSETQRNKGNFPGRFSGRQFSNSRSEMNVSTLELGDSALYLCASSLDWDRRYNEQFFGPGTRLTVL.

The rearrangement joins TRBV5-1 to TRBJ2-3, with 8 bases fitting TRBD2. The CDR3 consists of 15 residues. Per germline, CDR1 SGHRS and CDR2 YFSETQ. Trimming removed 3 bases from V and 3 bases from J; junction bases left unmatched: 6. CDR3 sequence: CASSWLAGLTDTQYF. The CDR3 DNA is TGCGCCAGCAGCTGGCTAGCGGGCCTTACAGATACGCAGTATTTT.

Turning to this clone: This sample also contains other DNA sequences that code for the same CDR3. J is TRBJ1-1 and V is TRBV7-2, with D unclear. Trimming pared 5 bases from V and 5 bases from J, leaving 9 bases between. Germline V gene data show CDR1 as SGHTA and CDR2 as FQGNSA. The CDR3 is made up of 12 amino acids. This chain's CDR3 is CASSVGRTEAFF. The CDR3 DNA reads as TGTGCCAGCAGCGTGGGCAGGACTGAAGCTTTCTTT.

The chain links TRBV5-1 to TRBJ1-2, with TRBD1 matching over 8 bases. V was pared by 0 bases and J by 3 bases, with 7 bases of the junction left unmatched. This CDR3 contains 16 residues. Germline V CDR1 and CDR2: SGHRS, YFSETQ. The CDR3 is CASSLGVAGGDYGYTF. The CDR3 coding sequence is TGCGCCAGCAGCTTGGGAGTCGCAGGGGGCGACTATGGCTACACCTTC.

Concerning this clone: The sample contains more than one DNA sequence encoding this CDR3. The chain couples TRBV2 to TRBJ1-3; D call uncertain. This CDR3 is 12 amino acids long. Deletions cut 8 bases from V and 4 bases from J, with 9 bases between. Per the germline V gene, CDR1 is SNHLY and CDR2 is FYNNEI. The chain's CDR3 is CASRRSGNTIYF. The DNA for the CDR3 is TGTGCCAGCCGAAGGTCCGGAAACACCATATATTTT.

This chain joins TRBV5-1 and TRBJ2-6; perhaps TRBD2 as D (5 bases). Trimming took 4 bases from V and 0 from J, leaving 14 bases between them. The CDR3 is made up of 17 amino acids. The germline V gene encodes CDR1 SGHRS and CDR2 YFSETQ. The CDR3 DNA reads as TGCGCCAGCAGCACTTTACCCCGGGGCTCTGGGGCCAACGTCCTGACTTTC. As protein: CASSTLPRGSGANVLTF. Combining the CDR3 with reference TRBV5-1 and TRBJ2-6 gives the whole variable domain KAGVTQTPRYLIKTRGQQVTLSCSPISGHRSVSWYQQTPGQGLQFLFEYFSETQRNKGNFPGRFSGRQFSNSRSEMNVSTLELGDSALYLCASSTLPRGSGANVLTFGAGSRLTVL.

This clone has just one count. A much larger clone differs from this one at a single base, so this may be a read error. Other DNA sequences from this sample encode an identical CDR3 as well. The chain links TRBV18 to TRBJ2-5; D is undetermined. Deletions cut 6 bases from V and 1 base from J, with 3 bases between. CDR3 size: 11 residues. From germline, CDR1 is KGHSH and CDR2 LQKENI. CDR3 residues: CASSPQETQYF. The CDR3 DNA is TGTGCCAGCTCGCCCCAAGAGACCCAGTACTTC.

This clone was seen only once. This rearrangement joins TRBV7-9 to TRBJ2-7; D could derive from TRBD1 or TRBD2 (6 bases each). Between the trimmed V and J ends, which lost 4 bases and 3 bases, there was a span of 19 bases. CDR1 is SEHNR, CDR2 FQNEAQ, per germline (reference sequence). This CDR3 spans 16 amino acids. DNA of the CDR3: TGTGCCAGCAGCTCCCCATTAGGGGGGCTGAACTACGAGCAGTACTTC. It codes for CASSSPLGGLNYEQYF.